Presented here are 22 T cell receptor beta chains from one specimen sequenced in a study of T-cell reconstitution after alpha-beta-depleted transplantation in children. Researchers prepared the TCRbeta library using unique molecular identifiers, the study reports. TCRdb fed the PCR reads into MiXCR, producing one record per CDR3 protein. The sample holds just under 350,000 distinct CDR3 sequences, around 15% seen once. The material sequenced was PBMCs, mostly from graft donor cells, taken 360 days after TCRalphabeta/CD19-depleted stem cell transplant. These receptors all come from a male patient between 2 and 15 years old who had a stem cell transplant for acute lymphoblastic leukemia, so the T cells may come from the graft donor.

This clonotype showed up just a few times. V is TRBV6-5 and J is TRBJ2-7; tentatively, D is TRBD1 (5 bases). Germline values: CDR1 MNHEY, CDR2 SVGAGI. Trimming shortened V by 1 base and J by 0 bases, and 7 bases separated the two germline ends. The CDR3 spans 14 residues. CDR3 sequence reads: CASSYLDSSYEQYF. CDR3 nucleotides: TGTGCCAGCAGTTACTTAGACAGCTCCTACGAGCAGTACTTC.

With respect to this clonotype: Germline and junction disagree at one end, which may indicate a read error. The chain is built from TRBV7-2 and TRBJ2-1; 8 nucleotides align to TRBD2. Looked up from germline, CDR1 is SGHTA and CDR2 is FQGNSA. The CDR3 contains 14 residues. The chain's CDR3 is CATSLTGRAGEQFF. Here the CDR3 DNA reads TGTGCCACCAGCTTAACCGGGAGGGCCGGTGAGCAGTTCTTC.

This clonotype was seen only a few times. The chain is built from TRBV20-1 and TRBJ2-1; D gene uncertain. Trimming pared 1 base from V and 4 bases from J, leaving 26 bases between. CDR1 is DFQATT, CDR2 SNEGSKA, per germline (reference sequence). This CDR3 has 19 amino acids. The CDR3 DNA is TGCAGTGCTAGAGTGACCCGTAGCAGCTCCAAGTTAGGTTACAATGAGCAGTTCTTC. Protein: CSARVTRSSSKLGYNEQFF.

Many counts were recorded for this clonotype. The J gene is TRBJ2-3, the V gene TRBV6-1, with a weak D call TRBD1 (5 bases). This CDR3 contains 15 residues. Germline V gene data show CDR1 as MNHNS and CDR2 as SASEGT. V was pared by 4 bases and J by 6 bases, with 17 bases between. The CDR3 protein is CASSVIQPHRDTQYF. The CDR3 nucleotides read TGTGCCAGCAGTGTCATCCAACCTCACAGGGATACGCAGTATTTT.

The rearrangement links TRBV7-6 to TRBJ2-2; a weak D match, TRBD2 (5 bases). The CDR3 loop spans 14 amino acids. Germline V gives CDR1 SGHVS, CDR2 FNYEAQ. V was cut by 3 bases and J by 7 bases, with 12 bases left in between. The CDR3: CASSFGELVGELFF. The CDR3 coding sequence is TGTGCCAGCAGCTTCGGGGAGTTGGTCGGGGAGCTGTTTTTT.

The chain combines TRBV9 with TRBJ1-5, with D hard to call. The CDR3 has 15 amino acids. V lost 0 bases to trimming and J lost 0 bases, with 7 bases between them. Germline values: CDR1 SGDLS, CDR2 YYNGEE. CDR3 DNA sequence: TGTGCCAGCAGCGTAGAGGCGAATAGCAATCAGCCCCAGCATTTT. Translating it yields CASSVEANSNQPQHF.

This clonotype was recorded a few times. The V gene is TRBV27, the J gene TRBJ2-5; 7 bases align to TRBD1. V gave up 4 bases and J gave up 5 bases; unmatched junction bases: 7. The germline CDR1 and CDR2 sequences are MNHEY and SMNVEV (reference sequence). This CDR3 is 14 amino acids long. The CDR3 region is CASSSTGFGETQYF. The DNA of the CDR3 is TGTGCCAGCAGTTCGACAGGGTTCGGGGAGACCCAGTACTTC.

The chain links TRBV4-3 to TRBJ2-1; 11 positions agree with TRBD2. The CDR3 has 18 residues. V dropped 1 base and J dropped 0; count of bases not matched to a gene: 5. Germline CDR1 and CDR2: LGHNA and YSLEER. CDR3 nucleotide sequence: TGCGCCAGCAGCCAAGTCCCTAGCGGGAGGCTCTCCTACAATGAGCAGTTCTTC. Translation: CASSQVPSGRLSYNEQFF.

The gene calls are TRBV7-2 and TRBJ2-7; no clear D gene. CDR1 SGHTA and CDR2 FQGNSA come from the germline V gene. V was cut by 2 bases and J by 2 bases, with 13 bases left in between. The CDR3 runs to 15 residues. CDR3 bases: TGTGCCAGCAGCTTATCCTCCCTCATTCCCTACGAGCAGTACTTC. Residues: CASSLSSLIPYEQYF.

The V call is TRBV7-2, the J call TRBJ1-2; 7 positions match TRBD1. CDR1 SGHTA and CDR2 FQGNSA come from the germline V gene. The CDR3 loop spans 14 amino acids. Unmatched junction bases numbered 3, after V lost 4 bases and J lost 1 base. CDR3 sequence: CASSYHRGNYGYTF. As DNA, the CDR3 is TGTGCCAGCAGCTACCACAGGGGTAACTATGGCTACACCTTC.

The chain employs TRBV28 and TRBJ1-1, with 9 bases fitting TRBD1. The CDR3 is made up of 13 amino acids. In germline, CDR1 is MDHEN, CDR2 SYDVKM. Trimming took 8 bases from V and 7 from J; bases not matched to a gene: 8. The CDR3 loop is CASRKDRGYEAFF. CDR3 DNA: TGTGCCAGCCGGAAAGACAGGGGGTATGAAGCTTTCTTT.

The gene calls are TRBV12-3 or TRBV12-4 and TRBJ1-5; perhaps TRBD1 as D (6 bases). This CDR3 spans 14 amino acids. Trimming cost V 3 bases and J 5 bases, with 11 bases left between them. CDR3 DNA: TGTGCCAGCAGTTTTCGGGGGGCTGATCAGCCCCAGCATTTT. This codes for CASSFRGADQPQHF.

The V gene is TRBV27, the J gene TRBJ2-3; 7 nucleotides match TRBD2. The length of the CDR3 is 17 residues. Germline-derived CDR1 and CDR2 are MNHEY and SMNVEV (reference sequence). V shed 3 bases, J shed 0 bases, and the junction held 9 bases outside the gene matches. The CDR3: CASSFRLALLSTDTQYF. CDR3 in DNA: TGTGCCAGCAGTTTTAGACTAGCTCTACTAAGCACAGATACGCAGTATTTT.

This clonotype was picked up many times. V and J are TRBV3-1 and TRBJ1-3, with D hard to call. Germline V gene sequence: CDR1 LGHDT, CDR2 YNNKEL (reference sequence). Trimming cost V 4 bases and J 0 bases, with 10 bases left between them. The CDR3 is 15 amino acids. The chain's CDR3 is CASSPDGVSGNTIYF. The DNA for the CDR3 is TGTGCCAGCAGCCCCGACGGTGTCTCTGGAAACACCATATATTTT. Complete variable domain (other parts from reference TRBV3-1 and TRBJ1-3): DTAVSQTPKYLVTQMGNDKSIKCEQNLGHDTMYWYKQDSKKFLKIMFSYNNKELIINETVPNRFSPKSPDKAHLNLHINSLELGDSAVYFCASSPDGVSGNTIYFGEGSWLTVV.

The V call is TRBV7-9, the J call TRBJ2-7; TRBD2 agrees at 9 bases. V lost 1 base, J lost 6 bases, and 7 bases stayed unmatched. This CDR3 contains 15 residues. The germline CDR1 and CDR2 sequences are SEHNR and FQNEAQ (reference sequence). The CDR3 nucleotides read TGTGCCAGCAGCTTAGTTGCTAGCGGGATTGGCGAGCAGTACTTC. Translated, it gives CASSLVASGIGEQYF.

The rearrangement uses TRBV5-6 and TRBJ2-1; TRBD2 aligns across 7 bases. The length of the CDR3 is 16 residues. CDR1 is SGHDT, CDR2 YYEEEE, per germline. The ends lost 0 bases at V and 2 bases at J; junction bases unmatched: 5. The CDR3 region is CASSLGSGVTYNEQFF. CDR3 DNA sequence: TGTGCCAGCAGCTTGGGCAGCGGGGTCACCTACAATGAGCAGTTCTTC.

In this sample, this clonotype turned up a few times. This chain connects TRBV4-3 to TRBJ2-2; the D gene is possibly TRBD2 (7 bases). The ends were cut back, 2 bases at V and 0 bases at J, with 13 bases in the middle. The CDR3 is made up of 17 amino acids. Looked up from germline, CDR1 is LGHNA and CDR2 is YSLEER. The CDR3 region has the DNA TGCGCCAGCAGCCAAAGGGGGGAGGGTACGAACACCGGGGAGCTGTTTTTT. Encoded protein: CASSQRGEGTNTGELFF.

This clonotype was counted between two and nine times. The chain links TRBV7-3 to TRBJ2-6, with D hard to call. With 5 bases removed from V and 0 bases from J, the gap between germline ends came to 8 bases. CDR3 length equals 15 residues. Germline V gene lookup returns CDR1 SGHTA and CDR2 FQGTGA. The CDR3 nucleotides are TGTGCCAGCAGCCCCCGACACTCTGGGGCCAACGTCCTGACTTTC. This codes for CASSPRHSGANVLTF.

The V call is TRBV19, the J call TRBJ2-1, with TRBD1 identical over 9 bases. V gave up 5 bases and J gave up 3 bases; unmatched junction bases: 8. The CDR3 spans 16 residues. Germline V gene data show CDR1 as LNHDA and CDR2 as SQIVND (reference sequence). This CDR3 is CASSFYGTGFYNEQFF. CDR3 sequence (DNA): TGTGCCAGTAGTTTCTACGGGACAGGGTTCTACAATGAGCAGTTCTTC.

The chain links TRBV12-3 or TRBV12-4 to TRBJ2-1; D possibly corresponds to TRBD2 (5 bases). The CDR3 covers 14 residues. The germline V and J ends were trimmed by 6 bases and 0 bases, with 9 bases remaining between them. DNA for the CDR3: TGTGCCAGCAGCCCGACTAACTCCTACAATGAGCAGTTCTTC. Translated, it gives CASSPTNSYNEQFF.

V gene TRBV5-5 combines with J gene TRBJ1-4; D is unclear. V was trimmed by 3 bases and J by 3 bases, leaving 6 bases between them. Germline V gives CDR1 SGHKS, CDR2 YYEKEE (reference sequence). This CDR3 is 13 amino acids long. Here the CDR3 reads CASSSGPNEKLFF. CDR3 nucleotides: TGTGCCAGCAGCTCAGGACCTAATGAAAAACTGTTTTTT.

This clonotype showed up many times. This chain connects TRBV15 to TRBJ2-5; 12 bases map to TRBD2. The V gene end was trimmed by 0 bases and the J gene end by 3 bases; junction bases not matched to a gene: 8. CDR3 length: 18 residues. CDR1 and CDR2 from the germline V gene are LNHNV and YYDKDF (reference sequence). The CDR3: CATSRDLGLAGLEETQYF. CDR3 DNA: TGTGCCACCAGCAGAGATCTTGGACTAGCGGGATTAGAAGAGACCCAGTACTTC.